A selection of T cell receptor beta chains follows, all from one sample in a study of CD8 T cell repertoires and HIV-1 epitope variants. Libraries were prepared by immunoSEQ multiplex PCR; TCRdb keeps only in-frame clonotypes and omits some of them. The sample carries under 7,000 clones, around two thirds recorded once. No antigen has been assigned to these receptors. The sequenced sample was cultured CD8+ T cells derived from PBMCs. Receptors originate from a male donor with HIV. Both conserved end residues are part of each CDR3.

TRBV20-1	TRBJ1-1	CSANRAREAFF
TRBV27	TRBJ2-5	CASKASGGAETQYF
TRBV7-9	TRBJ2-5	CASSPSLGLAQETQYF
TRBV9	TRBJ1-1	CASSVVSDTEAFF
TRBV4-3	TRBJ1-2	CASSQDSGDPYGYTF
TRBV9	TRBJ2-3	CASSASGTSQTDTQYF
TRBV28	TRBJ1-2	CASSLPQSNYGYTF
TRBV7-9	TRBJ1-2	CASTFLGNYGYTF
TRBV14	TRBJ2-2	CASRLEANTGELFF
TRBV11-2	TRBJ1-2	CASSNPGQGGYTF
TRBV10-2	TRBJ1-5	CASSESGDSNQPQHF
TRBV28	TRBJ2-7	CASSFSRATANYEQYF
TRBV6-5	TRBJ1-5	CASSYSSNQPQHF
TRBV7-9	TRBJ2-7	CASSSDPQPEQYF
TRBV5-6	TRBJ2-2	CASSLGRELFF
TRBV28	TRBJ1-1	CASSRDGNTEAFF
TRBV6-1	-	CASNPRTASYEQYF
TRBV28	TRBJ2-7	CASSFRLAEGGTPIEQYF